The clone carrying this T cell receptor (beta chain) appeared many times. The data were produced by immunoSEQ multiplex PCR, yet TCRdb's version contains in-frame clones alone and is incomplete. The sample has some 400,000 clones, around 87% seen once. This sample is part of a study of blood T cell repertoires in COVID-19. Turning to the study itself: PBMCs, B-cell-depleted T cells, or T cells provided the cDNA or gDNA that made up the material.

Germline V CDR1 and CDR2: SGHRS, YFSETQ. J was trimmed by 3 bases and V by 2 bases; bases with no gene match: 12. The CDR3 length is 17 residues. Sequencing was performed on peripheral blood. The sequence was collected from a woman aged 25 to 39 with COVID-19, enrolled during active disease. V and J are TRBV5-1 and TRBJ2-7; 9 bases match TRBD2. The CDR3 DNA reads as TGCGCCAGCAGCTTATCCGCAGCGGGAGGAGAGCGCTACGAGCAGTACTTC. Encoded protein: CASSLSAAGGERYEQYF. Looking up the rest from reference TRBV5-1 and TRBJ2-7 gives the full variable domain: KAGVTQTPRYLIKTRGQQVTLSCSPISGHRSVSWYQQTPGQGLQFLFEYFSETQRNKGNFPGRFSGRQFSNSRSEMNVSTLELGDSALYLCASSLSAAGGERYEQYFGPGTRLTVT.